This T cell receptor (beta chain) was documented in a study of identical twins. With 4 bases removed from V and 5 bases from J, the gap between germline ends came to 14 bases. The CDR3 is 13 residues long. Germline V gene sequence: CDR1 SQVTM, CDR2 ANQGSEA. TCRdb reprocessed the 5' RACE reads with MiXCR, giving one entry per CDR3 protein. The repertoire holds 500,000 to 600,000 distinct CDR3 sequences, with less than 25% as singletons. The data were also submitted as part of a second study, on T cells expressing NK-cell markers.

The TCR comes from a woman between 18 and 29 years old in good health. The chain links TRBV29-1 to TRBJ2-5; D is possibly TRBD2 (5 bases). The sample was CD4+ T cells sorted from blood. The CDR3, as DNA: TGCAGCGTTGTTGGGCGGAGGTGGGAGACCCAGTACTTC. Its protein product is CSVVGRRWETQYF.